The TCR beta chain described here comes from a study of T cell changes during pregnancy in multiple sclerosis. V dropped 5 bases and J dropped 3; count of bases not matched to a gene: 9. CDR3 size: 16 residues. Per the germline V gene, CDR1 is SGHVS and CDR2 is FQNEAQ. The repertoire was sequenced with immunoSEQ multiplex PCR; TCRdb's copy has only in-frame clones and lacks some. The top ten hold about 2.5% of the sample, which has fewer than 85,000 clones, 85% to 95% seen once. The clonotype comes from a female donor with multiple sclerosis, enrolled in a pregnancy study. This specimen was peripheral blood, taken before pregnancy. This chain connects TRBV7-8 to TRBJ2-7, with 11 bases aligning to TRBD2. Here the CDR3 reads CASSGGLAGNFYEQYF. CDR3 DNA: TGTGCCAGCAGCGGAGGACTAGCGGGCAACTTCTACGAGCAGTACTTC.